This T cell receptor beta chain emerged from a study of early T cells in non-severe SARS-CoV-2 infection. The CDR3 has 15 amino acids. The V gene lost 0 bases and the J gene lost 5 bases, with 10 bases spanning the gap. Looked up from germline, CDR1 is MNHEY and CDR2 is SVGAGI. This clonotype was seen repeatedly, ten times or more. The protocol attached unique molecular identifiers to individual cDNA molecules. From the 5' RACE reads, TCRdb called clonotypes with MiXCR, one entry per CDR3 protein. The sample lists 45,000 to 70,000 distinct CDR3 sequences, about 7.7% occurring once. The V and J genes are TRBV6-5 and TRBJ2-2; weak D call: TRBD2 (5 bases). The receptor was isolated from an adult who was a healthcare worker with PCR-confirmed SARS-CoV-2 infection or an uninfected control (not recorded which). The sample in question was whole blood, obtained at baseline. The CDR3 DNA reads as TGTGCCAGCAGTTACTCGATTAGCGTGACCGGGGAGCTGTTTTTT. Translation: CASSYSISVTGELFF.